The clone carrying this T cell receptor beta chain was counted ten times or more. The data stem from a study of CD4 and CD8 cells across lung adenocarcinoma regions. TCRdb reprocessed the PCR reads with MiXCR, giving one entry per CDR3 protein. The sample contains over 6,000 distinct CDR3 sequences, roughly three fifths of which appear only once. Germline loops: CDR1 MNHEY, CDR2 SVGEGT. CDR3 size: 18 residues. The clonotype comes from a female donor with lung adenocarcinoma. The CD4 and CD8 labels of this study may be unreliable. Sequenced: CD4+ T cells from the center of a lung tumor. V and J are TRBV6-2 or TRBV6-3 and TRBJ2-5; 12 nucleotides match TRBD2. The J call may be mistaken, given a closer DNA end match to TRBJ2-7. Here the CDR3 reads CASSHPGLAGGPWYEQYF. The CDR3 DNA reads as TGTGCCAGCAGTCACCCAGGGCTAGCGGGAGGGCCTTGGTACGAGCAGTACTTC.